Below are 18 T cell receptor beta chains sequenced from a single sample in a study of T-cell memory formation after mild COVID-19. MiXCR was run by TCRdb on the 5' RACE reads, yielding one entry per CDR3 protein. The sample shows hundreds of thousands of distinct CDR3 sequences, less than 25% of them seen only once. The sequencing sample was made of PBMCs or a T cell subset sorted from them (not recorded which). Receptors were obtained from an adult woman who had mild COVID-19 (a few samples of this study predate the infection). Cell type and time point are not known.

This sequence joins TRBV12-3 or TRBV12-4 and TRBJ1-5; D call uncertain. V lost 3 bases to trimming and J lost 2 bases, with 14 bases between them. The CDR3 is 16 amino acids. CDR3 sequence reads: CASSLAGGLGNQPQHF. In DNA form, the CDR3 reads TGTGCCAGCAGTTTGGCAGGAGGGCTGGGCAATCAGCCCCAGCATTTT.

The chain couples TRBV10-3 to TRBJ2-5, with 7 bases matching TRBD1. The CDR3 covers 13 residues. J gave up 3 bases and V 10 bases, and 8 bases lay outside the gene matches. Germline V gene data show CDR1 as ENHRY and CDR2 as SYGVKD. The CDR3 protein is CATGQQVEETQYF. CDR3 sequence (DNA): TGTGCCACGGGACAGCAAGTAGAAGAGACCCAGTACTTC.

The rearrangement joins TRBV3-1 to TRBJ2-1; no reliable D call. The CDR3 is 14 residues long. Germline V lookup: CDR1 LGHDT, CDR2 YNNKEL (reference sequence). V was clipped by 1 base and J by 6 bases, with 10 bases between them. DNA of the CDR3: TGTGCCAGCAGCCAAGGGAATAGCTTCAATGAGCAGTTCTTC. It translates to CASSQGNSFNEQFF.

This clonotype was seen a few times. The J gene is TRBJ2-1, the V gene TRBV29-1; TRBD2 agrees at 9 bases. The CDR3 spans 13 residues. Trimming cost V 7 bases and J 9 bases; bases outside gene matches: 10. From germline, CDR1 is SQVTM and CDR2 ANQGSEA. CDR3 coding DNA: TGCAGCGAATTGCGGGAGGGTTCAGGTGAGCAGTTCTTC. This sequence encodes CSELREGSGEQFF.

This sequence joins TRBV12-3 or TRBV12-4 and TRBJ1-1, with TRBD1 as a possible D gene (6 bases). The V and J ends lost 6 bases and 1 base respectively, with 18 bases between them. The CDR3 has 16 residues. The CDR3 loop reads CASSADRGLQNTEAFF. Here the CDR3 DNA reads TGTGCCAGCAGCGCGGACAGAGGTCTTCAGAACACTGAAGCTTTCTTT.

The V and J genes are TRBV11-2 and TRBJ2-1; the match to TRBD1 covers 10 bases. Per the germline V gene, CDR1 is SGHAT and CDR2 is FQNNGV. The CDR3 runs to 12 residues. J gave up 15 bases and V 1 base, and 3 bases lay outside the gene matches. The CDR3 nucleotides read TGTGCCAGCAGCTTAGGGGGGACAGGGGTGTTCTTC. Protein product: CASSLGGTGVFF.

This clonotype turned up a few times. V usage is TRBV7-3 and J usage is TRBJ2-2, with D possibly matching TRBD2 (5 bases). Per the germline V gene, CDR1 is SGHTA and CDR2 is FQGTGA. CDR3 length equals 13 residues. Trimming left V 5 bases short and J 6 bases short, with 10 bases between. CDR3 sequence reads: CASSPTSPGELFF. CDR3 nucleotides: TGTGCCAGCAGCCCTACTAGTCCCGGGGAGCTGTTTTTT.

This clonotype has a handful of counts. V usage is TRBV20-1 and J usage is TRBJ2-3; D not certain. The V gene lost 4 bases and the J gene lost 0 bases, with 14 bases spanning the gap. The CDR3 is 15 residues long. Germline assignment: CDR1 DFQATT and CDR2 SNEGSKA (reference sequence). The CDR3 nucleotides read TGCAGTGCTATTTCTATGGACCCTAGCACAGATACGCAGTATTTT. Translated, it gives CSAISMDPSTDTQYF.

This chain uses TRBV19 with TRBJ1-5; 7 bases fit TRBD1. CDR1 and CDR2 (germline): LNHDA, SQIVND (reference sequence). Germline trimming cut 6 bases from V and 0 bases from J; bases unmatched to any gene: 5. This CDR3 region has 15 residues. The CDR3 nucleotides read TGTGCCAGTAGGCCACAGGGGCCTAGCAATCAGCCCCAGCATTTT. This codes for CASRPQGPSNQPQHF.

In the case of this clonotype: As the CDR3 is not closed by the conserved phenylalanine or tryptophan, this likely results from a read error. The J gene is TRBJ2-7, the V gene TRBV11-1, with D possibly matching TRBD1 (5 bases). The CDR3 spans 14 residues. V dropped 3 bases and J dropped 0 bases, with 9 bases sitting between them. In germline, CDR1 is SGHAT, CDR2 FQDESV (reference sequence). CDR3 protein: CASSLARVSYEQYL. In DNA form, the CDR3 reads TGTGCCAGCAGCTTGGCCAGGGTCTCCTACGAGCAGTACTTA.

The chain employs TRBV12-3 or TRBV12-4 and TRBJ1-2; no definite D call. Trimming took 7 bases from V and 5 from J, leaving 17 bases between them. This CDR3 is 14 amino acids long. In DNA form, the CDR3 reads TGTGCCAGCACCGCGCGGGTGATGGGGTATGGCTACACCTTC. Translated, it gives CASTARVMGYGYTF.

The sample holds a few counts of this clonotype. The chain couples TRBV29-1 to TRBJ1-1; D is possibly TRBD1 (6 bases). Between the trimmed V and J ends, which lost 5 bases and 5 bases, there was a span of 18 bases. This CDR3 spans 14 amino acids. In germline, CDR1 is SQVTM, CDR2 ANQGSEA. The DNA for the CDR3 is TGCAGCGTTCGAACCTCCGGGACATATACTGAAGCTTTCTTT. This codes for CSVRTSGTYTEAFF. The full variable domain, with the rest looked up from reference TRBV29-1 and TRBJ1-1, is SAVISQKPSRDICQRGTSLTIQCQVDSQVTMMFWYRQQPGQSLTLIATANQGSEATYESGFVIDKFPISRPNLTFSTLTVSNMSPEDSSIYLCSVRTSGTYTEAFFGQGTRLTVV.

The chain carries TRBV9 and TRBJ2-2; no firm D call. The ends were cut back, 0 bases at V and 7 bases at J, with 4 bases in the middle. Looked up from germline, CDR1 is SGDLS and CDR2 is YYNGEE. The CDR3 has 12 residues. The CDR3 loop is CASSVADGELFF. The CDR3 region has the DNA TGTGCCAGCAGCGTAGCTGACGGGGAGCTGTTTTTT.

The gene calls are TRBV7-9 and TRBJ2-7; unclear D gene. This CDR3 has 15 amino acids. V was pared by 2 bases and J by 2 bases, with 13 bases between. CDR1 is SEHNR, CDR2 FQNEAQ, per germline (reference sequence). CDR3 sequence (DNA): TGTGCCAGCAGCTTATCGTCCGGGTATACCTACGAGCAGTACTTC. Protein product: CASSLSSGYTYEQYF.

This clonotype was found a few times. CDR3 in DNA: TGTGCCAGCAGCCAAGTTAAGGGAGGAACGAACACCGGGGAGCTGTTTTTT. This gives the protein CASSQVKGGTNTGELFF. The chain couples TRBV14 to TRBJ2-2, with a weak D call TRBD2 (6 bases). The CDR3 contains 17 residues. Per germline, CDR1 SGHDN and CDR2 FVKESK. V shed 1 base and J shed 0 bases, with 12 bases lying between them.

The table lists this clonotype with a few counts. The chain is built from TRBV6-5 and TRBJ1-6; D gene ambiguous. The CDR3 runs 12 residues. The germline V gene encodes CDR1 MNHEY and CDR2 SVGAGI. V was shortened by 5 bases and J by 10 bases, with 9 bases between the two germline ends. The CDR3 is CASSRRSSPLHF. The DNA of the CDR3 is TGTGCCAGCAGTAGACGGTCCTCACCCCTCCACTTT.

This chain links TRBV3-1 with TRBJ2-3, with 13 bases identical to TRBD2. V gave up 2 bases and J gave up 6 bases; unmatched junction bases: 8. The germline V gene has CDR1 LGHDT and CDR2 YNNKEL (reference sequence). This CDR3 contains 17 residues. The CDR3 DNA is TGTGCCAGCAGCCAACATGGACTAGCGGGAGTGGTGGATACGCAGTATTTT. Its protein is CASSQHGLAGVVDTQYF.

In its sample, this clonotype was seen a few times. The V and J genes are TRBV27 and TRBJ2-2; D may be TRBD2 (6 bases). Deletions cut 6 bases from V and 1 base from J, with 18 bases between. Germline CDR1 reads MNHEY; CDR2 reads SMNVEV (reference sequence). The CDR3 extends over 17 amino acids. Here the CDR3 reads CASSLTHGSLNTGELFF. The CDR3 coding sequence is TGTGCCAGCAGCTTGACCCACGGGAGTTTGAACACCGGGGAGCTGTTTTTT.